This TCR beta chain was captured by sequencing in a study of cytomegalovirus exposure and HLA in healthy donors. Study information: Caucasian-associated ancestry cluster membership applied to less than 85% of around 400 genotyped donors.

Germline V lookup: CDR1 SGHRS, CDR2 YFSETQ. Trimming cost V 5 bases and J 2 bases; bases outside gene matches: 9. The CDR3 has 15 amino acids. Study-wide findings and caveats: An analysis done earlier found most TCR beta V segments productive about 87% or about 30% of the time. An analysis was carried out later, and it reportedly showed fewer N-insertions in an Asian-associated ancestry cluster than the roughly 700-donor mean.

PCR primers comprised 60 Vbeta and 13 Jbeta primers. Some clones are missing from TCRdb's copy, which holds only in-frame ones; the method was immunoSEQ multiplex PCR. Of around 120,000 clones in the sample, 75% to 85% were seen once. As to this clone: The target antigen is unknown.

This sequence was found in a female donor in good health and CMV-seropositive. V and J are TRBV5-1 and TRBJ2-7; 8 positions agree with TRBD1. The sequencing sample was made of PBMCs. DNA of the CDR3: TGCGCCAGCAGACTCGGGCAGGGGGCCACCTACGAGCAGTACTTC. This encodes CASRLGQGATYEQYF.